What follows are 9 T cell receptor beta chains derived from one specimen sequenced in a study of somatic mutations in cytotoxic T cells in rheumatoid arthritis. Libraries were prepared by immunoSEQ multiplex PCR; TCRdb keeps only in-frame clonotypes and omits some of them. The data contain about 17,000 clones, approximately 74% of them singletons. Sequenced sample: CD8+ T cells sorted from blood. The receptors derive from a man aged 60 to 69 in good health.

The chain couples TRBV11-2 to TRBJ1-2; 7 bases map to TRBD1. Germline assignment: CDR1 SGHAT and CDR2 FQNNGV. The V gene end was trimmed by 4 bases and the J gene end by 1 base; junction bases not matched to a gene: 6. The CDR3 runs to 15 residues. The chain's CDR3 is CASSSPGQNNYGYTF. Written as DNA, the CDR3 is TGTGCCAGCAGCTCGCCGGGACAGAATAACTATGGCTACACCTTC.

The chain is built from TRBV5-5 and TRBJ2-7, with D possibly matching TRBD1 (6 bases). Germline V gene sequence: CDR1 SGHKS, CDR2 YYEKEE (reference sequence). Trimming removed 5 bases from V and 4 bases from J, with 19 bases in between. This CDR3 has 15 residues. The CDR3: CASRSRDNKSYEQYF. CDR3 in DNA: TGTGCCAGCAGAAGCCGGGACAACAAGTCGTACGAGCAGTACTTC.

CDR3 in amino acids: CASSDFGQGDSTDTQYF. CDR3 nucleotides: TGTGCCAGCAGTGACTTCGGACAGGGAGATAGCACAGATACGCAGTATTTT. V and J are TRBV25-1 and TRBJ2-3, with 8 nucleotides matching TRBD1. Germline V gene lookup returns CDR1 MGHDK and CDR2 SYGVNS. The CDR3 runs to 17 residues. With 3 bases clipped from V and 0 bases from J, the junction kept 8 bases outside the gene matches. The full variable domain, its missing parts supplied by reference TRBV25-1 and TRBJ2-3, is EADIYQTPRYLVIGTGKKITLECSQTMGHDKMYWYQQDPGMELHLIHYSYGVNSTEKGDLSSESTVSRIRTEHFPLTLESARPSHTSQYLCASSDFGQGDSTDTQYFGPGTRLTVL.

The chain is built from TRBV27 and TRBJ2-7; tentative D call: TRBD2 (6 bases). From germline, CDR1 is MNHEY and CDR2 SMNVEV (reference sequence). There are 14 residues in the CDR3. Trimming pared 4 bases from V and 2 bases from J, leaving 12 bases between. The CDR3 DNA reads TGTGCCAGCAGTTACGCCCGCGGGGCCTACGAGCAGTACTTC. This translates into CASSYARGAYEQYF.

This clone was recorded a few times. The gene calls are TRBV2 and TRBJ2-1, with 8 bases identical to TRBD2. CDR3 length: 15 residues. Trimming took 1 base from V and 3 from J; bases not matched to a gene: 2. Germline CDR1 reads SNHLY; CDR2 reads FYNNEI. The CDR3 loop reads CASSEGTSGYNEQFF. CDR3 sequence (DNA): TGTGCCAGCAGTGAAGGTACTAGCGGCTACAATGAGCAGTTCTTC.

The chain uses TRBV5-4 and TRBJ2-5; 8 bases line up with TRBD1. The CDR3 covers 14 residues. Germline loops: CDR1 SGHNT, CDR2 YYREEE (reference sequence). With 4 bases clipped from V and 2 bases from J, the junction kept 4 bases outside the gene matches. Here the CDR3 reads CASSPDREQETQYF. CDR3 sequence (DNA): TGTGCCAGCAGCCCGGACAGGGAGCAAGAGACCCAGTACTTC.

The chain joins TRBV4-1 to TRBJ1-2; 8 bases are shared with TRBD1. CDR1 is MGHRA, CDR2 YSYEKL, per germline. The V segment lost 0 bases and the J segment 1 base; nucleotides outside the gene matches: 1. The length of the CDR3 is 15 residues. The CDR3 bases are TGCGCCAGCAGCCAAGAGACAGGGGATAACTATGGCTACACCTTC. Translating it yields CASSQETGDNYGYTF.

The rearrangement links TRBV7-2 to TRBJ2-1; D possibly corresponds to TRBD2 (5 bases). Germline loops: CDR1 SGHTA, CDR2 FQGNSA. The CDR3 is 13 residues long. With 5 bases removed from V and 7 bases from J, the gap between germline ends came to 12 bases. The CDR3 coding sequence is TGTGCCAGCAGCCCCCCGCGCGGGAATGAGCAGTTCTTC. Its protein product is CASSPPRGNEQFF.

The J gene is TRBJ2-7, the V gene TRBV5-6; D is unresolved. V gave up 0 bases and J gave up 0 bases, with 16 bases separating them. The CDR3 is 17 residues long. Germline CDR1 reads SGHDT; CDR2 reads YYEEEE. The CDR3 nucleotides read TGTGCCAGCAGCTTGGCCCCCGGTCTCCTTTTCTCCTACGAGCAGTACTTC. This codes for CASSLAPGLLFSYEQYF.